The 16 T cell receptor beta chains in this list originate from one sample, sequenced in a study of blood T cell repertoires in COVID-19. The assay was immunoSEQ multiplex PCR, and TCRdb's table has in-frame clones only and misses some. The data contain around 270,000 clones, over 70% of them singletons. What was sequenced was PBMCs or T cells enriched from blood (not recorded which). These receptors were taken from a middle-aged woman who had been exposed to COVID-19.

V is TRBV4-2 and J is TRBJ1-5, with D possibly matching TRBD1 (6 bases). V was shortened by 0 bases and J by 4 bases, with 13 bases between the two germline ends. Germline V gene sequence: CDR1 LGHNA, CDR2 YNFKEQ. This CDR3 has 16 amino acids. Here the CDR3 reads CASSQDLSQGNQPQHF. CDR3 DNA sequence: TGTGCCAGCAGCCAAGATTTATCACAGGGTAATCAGCCCCAGCATTTT.

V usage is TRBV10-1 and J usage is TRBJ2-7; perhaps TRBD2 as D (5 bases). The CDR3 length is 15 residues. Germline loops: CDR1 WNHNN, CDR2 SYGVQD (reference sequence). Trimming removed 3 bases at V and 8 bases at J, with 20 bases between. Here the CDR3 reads CASSEDRRSGWQQYV. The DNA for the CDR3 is TGCGCCAGCAGTGAAGATCGACGTTCGGGGTGGCAGCAGTACGTC.

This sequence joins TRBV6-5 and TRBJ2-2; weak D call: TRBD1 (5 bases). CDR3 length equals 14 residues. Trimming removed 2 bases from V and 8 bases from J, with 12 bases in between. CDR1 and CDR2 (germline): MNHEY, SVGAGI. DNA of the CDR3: TGTGCCAGCAGTTACGCTAAGGGGAAAGGGGAGCTGTTTTTT. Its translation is CASSYAKGKGELFF.

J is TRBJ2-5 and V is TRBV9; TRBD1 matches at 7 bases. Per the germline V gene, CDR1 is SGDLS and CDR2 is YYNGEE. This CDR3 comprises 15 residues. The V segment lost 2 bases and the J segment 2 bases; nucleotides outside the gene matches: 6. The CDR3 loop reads CASSVSPGQQETQYF. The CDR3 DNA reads TGTGCCAGCAGCGTGTCCCCGGGACAGCAAGAGACCCAGTACTTC.

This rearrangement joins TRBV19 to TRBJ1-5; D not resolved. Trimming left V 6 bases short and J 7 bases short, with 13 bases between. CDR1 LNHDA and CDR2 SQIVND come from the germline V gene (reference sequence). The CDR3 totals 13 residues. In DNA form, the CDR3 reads TGTGCCAGTAGCCTAGGAGATTGGCAGCCCCAGCATTTT. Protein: CASSLGDWQPQHF. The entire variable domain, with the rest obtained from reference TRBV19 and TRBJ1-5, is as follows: DGGITQSPKYLFRKEGQNVTLSCEQNLNHDAMYWYRQDPGQGLRLIYYSQIVNDFQKGDIAEGYSVSREKKESFPLTVTSAQKNPTAFYLCASSLGDWQPQHFGDGTRLSIL.

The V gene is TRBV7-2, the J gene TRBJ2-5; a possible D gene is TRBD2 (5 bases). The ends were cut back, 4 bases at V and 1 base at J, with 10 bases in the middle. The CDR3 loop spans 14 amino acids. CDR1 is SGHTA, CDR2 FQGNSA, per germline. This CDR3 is CASSSGLGQETQYF. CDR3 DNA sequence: TGTGCCAGCAGCTCCGGACTGGGCCAAGAGACCCAGTACTTC.

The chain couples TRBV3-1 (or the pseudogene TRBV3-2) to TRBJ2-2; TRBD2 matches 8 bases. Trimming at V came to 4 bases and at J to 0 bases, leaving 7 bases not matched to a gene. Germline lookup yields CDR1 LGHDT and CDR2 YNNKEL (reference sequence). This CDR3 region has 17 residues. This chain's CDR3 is CASSLSATSANTGELFF. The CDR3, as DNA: TGTGCCAGCAGCCTGAGCGCGACTAGCGCGAACACCGGGGAGCTGTTTTTT.

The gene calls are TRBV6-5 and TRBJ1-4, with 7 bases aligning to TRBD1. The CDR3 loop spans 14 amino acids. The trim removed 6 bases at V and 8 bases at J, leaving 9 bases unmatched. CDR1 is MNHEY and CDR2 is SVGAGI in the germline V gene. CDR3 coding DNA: TGTGCCAGCAGCCGCCACAGGGGTGGAGAAAAACTGTTTTTT. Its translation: CASSRHRGGEKLFF.

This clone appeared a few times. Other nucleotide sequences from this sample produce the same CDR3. The CDR3, as DNA: TGTGCCAGCTCACCGGGACAGAACACTGAAGCTTTCTTT. Translating gives CASSPGQNTEAFF. This chain connects TRBV18 to TRBJ1-1, with a tentative D call TRBD1 (6 bases). The CDR3 spans 13 residues. Germline V gene data show CDR1 as KGHSH and CDR2 as LQKENI. V was shortened by 3 bases and J by 1 base, with 6 bases between the two germline ends.

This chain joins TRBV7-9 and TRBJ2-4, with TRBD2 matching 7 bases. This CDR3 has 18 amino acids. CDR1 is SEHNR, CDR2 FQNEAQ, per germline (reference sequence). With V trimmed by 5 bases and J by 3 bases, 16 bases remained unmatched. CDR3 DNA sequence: TGTGCCAGCAGCCCTAGCTCCCACAGCGGGAAGGACAAAAACATTCAGTACTTC. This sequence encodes CASSPSSHSGKDKNIQYF.

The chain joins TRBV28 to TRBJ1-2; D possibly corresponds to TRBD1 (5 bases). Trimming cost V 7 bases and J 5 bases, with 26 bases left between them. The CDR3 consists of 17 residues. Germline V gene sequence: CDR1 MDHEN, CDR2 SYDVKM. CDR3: CASINTGRALFWYGYTF. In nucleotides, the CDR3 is TGTGCCAGCATCAACACAGGAAGAGCACTGTTTTGGTATGGCTACACCTTC.

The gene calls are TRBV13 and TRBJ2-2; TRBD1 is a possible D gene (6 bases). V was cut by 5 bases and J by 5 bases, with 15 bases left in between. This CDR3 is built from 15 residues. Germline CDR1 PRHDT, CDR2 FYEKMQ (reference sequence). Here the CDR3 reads CASSAIQGSTGELFF. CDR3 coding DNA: TGTGCCAGCAGCGCCATACAGGGTTCAACCGGGGAGCTGTTTTTT.

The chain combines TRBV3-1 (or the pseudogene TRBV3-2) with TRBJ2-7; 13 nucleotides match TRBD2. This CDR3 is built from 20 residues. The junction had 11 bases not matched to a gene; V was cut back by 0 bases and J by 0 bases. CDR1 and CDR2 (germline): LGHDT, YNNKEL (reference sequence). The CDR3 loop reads CASSQERLAGGFPTSYEQYV. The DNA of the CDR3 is TGTGCCAGCAGCCAAGAACGACTAGCGGGAGGTTTCCCAACCTCCTACGAGCAGTACGTC.

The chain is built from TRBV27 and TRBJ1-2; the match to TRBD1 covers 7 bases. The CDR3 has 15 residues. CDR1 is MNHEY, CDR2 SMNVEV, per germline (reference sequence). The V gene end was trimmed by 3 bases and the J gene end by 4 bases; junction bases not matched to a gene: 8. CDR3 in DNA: TGTGCCAGCAGTTTCGGTGGTGGGACAGCCTATGGCTACACCTTC. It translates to CASSFGGGTAYGYTF.

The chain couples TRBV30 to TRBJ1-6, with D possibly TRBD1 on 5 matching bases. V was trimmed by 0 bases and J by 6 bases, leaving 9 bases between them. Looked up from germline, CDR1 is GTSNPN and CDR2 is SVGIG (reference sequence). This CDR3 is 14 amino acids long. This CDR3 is CAWSVTGGNSPLHF. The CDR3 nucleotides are TGTGCCTGGAGTGTCACGGGGGGTAATTCACCCCTCCACTTT.

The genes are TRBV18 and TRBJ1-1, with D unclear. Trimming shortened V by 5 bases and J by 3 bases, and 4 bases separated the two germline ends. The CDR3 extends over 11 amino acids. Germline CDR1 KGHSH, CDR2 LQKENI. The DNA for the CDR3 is TGTGCCAGCTCAGGCTACACTGAAGCTTTCTTT. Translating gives CASSGYTEAFF.